This T cell receptor (beta chain) was recovered during a study of T cell changes during pregnancy in multiple sclerosis. TCRdb's table, derived via immunoSEQ multiplex PCR, lists solely in-frame clones and lacks some. Of fewer than 45,000 clones listed, roughly 90% are singletons. This CDR3 has 13 residues. Germline V gene data show CDR1 as ENHRY and CDR2 as SYGVKD. V shed 5 bases and J shed 0 bases, with 8 bases lying between them. The count of this clone is one. The sequencing used CD4+ T cells from peripheral blood mononuclear cells, collected in the first trimester of pregnancy. The clonotype was recovered from a female donor with multiple sclerosis, enrolled in a pregnancy study. V usage is TRBV10-3 and J usage is TRBJ2-7, with D possibly matching TRBD1 (6 bases). CDR3 amino acids: CAISRTASYEQYF. Here the CDR3 DNA reads TGTGCCATCAGTAGGACAGCCTCCTACGAGCAGTACTTC.